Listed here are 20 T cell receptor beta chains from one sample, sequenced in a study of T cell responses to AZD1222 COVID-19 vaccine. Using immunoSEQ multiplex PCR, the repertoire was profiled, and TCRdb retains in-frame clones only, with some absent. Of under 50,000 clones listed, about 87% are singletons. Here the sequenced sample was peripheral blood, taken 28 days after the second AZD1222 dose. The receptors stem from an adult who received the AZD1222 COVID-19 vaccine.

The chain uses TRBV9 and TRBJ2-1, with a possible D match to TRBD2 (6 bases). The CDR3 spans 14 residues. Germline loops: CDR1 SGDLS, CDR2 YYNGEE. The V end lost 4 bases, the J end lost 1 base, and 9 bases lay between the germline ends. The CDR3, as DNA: TGTGCCAGCAGCCCCCGGGGGTCCTACAATGAGCAGTTCTTC. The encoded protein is CASSPRGSYNEQFF.

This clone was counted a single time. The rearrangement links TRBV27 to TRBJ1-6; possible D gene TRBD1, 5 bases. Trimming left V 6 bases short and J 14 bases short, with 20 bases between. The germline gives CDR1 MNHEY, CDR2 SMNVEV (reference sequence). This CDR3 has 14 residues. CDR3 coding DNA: TGTGCCAGCAGATTAGCGGGTCAGGGCTCAGCCCTCCACTTT. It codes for CASRLAGQGSALHF.

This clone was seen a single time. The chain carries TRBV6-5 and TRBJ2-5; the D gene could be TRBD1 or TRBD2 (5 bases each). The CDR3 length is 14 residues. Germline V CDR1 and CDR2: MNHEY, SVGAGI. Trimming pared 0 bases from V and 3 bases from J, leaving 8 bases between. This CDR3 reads CASSYSGTEETQYF. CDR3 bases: TGTGCCAGCAGTTACTCGGGGACGGAAGAGACCCAGTACTTC.

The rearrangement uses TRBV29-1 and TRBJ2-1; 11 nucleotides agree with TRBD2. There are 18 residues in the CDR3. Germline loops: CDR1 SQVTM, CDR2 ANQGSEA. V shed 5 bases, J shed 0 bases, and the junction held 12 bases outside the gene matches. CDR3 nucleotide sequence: TGCAGCGTTTCGGGACTAGCGGAGAGGGGGAGCTCCTACAATGAGCAGTTCTTC. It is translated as CSVSGLAERGSSYNEQFF.

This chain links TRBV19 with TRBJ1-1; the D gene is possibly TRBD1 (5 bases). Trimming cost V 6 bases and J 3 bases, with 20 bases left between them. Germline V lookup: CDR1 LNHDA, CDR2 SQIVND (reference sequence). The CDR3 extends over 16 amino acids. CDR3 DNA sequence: TGTGCCAGTAGCCAAACGGGGGGGTTCGTGCACACTGAAGCTTTCTTT. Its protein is CASSQTGGFVHTEAFF.

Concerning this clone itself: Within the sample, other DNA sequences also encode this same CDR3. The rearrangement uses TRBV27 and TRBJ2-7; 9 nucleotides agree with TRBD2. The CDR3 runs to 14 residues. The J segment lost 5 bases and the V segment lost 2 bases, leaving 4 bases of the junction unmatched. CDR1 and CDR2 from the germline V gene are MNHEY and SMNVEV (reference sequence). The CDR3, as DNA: TGTGCCAGCAGTTTAGCGGGAGGGCCCAACGAGCAGTACTTC. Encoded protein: CASSLAGGPNEQYF.

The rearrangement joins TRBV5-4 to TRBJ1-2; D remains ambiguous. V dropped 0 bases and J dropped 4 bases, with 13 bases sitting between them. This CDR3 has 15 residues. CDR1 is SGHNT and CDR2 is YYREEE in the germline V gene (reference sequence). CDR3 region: CASSLAGSPSYGYTF. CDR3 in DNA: TGTGCCAGCAGCTTGGCTGGCAGTCCTTCCTATGGCTACACCTTC.

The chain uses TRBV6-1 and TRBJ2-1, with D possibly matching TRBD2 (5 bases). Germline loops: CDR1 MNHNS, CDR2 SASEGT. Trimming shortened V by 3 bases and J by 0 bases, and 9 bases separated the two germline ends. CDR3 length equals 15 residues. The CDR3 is CASSDPRGSYNEQFF. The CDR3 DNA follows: TGTGCCAGCAGTGATCCACGGGGCTCCTACAATGAGCAGTTCTTC.

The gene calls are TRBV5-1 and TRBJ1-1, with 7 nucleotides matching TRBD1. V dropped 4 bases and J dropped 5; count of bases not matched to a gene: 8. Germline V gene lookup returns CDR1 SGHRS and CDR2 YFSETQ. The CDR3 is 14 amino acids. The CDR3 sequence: CASSGRDSWTEAFF. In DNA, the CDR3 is TGCGCCAGCAGCGGCCGGGACAGCTGGACTGAAGCTTTCTTT.

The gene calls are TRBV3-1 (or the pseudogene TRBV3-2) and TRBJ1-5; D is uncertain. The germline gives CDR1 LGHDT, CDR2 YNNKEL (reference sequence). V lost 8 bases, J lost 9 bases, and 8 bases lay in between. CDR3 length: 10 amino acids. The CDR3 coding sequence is TGTGCCAGCCCCTCTTGGCCCCAGCATTTT. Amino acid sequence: CASPSWPQHF.

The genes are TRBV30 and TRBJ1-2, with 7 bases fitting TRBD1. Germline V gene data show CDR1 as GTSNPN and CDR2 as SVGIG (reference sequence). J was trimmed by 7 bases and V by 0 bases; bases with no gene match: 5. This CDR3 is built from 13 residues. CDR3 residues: CAWSVQGGSGYTF. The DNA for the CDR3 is TGTGCCTGGAGTGTACAAGGGGGCAGTGGCTACACCTTC.

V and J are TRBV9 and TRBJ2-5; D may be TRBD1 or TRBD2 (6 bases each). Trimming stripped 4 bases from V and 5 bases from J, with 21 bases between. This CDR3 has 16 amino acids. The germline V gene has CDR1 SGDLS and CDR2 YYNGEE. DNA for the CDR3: TGTGCCAGCAGCCCAGGGGACTTGCCCATCAGTGAGACCCAGTACTTC. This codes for CASSPGDLPISETQYF.

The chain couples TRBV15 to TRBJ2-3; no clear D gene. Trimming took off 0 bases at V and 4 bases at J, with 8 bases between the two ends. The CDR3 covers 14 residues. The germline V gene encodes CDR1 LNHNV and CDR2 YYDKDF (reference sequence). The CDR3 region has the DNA TGTGCCACCAGCAGAGAGGGTGGGGCAGATACGCAGTATTTT. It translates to CATSREGGADTQYF.

The CDR3 reads CASSILAQSNQPQHF. The CDR3 coding sequence is TGTGCCAGTAGTATACTCGCACAAAGCAATCAGCCCCAGCATTTT. V and J are TRBV19 and TRBJ1-5; D not resolved. The V gene's germline CDR1 is LNHDA and CDR2 SQIVND (reference sequence). Deletions cut 2 bases from V and 1 base from J, with 9 bases between. CDR3 length: 15 residues.

The CDR3 spells CASSKGGTYEQYF. CDR3 DNA: TGTGCCAGCAGTAAGGGGGGCACCTACGAGCAGTACTTC. The chain is built from TRBV5-6 and TRBJ2-7; D is perhaps TRBD1 or TRBD2 (6 bases each). Germline CDR1 is SGHDT and CDR2 is YYEEEE. This CDR3 has 13 residues. Between the trimmed V and J ends, which lost 5 bases and 2 bases, there was a span of 11 bases.

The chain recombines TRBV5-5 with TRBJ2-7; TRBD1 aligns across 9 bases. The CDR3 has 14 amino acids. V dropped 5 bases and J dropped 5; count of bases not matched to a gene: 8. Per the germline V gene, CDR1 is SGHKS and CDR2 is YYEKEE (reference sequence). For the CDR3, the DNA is TGTGCCAGCAGGAAGGGACAGGGCGACAACGAGCAGTACTTC. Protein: CASRKGQGDNEQYF.

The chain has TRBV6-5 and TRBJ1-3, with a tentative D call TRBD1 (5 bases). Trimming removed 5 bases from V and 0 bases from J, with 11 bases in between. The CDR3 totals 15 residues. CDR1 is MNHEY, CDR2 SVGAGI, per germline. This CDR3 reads CASSRDVLSGNTIYF. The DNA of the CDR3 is TGTGCCAGCAGTCGGGACGTCCTCTCTGGAAACACCATATATTTT.

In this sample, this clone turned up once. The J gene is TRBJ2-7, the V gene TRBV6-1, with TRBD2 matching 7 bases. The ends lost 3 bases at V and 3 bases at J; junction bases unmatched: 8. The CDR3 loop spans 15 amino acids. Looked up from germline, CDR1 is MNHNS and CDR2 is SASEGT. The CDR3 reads CASSDVLGGFYEQYF. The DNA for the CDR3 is TGTGCCAGCAGTGACGTTCTGGGGGGGTTCTACGAGCAGTACTTC.

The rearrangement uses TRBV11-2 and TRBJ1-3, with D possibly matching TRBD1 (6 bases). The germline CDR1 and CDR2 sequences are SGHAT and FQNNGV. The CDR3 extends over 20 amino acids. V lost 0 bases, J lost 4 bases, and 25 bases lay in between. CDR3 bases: TGTGCCAGCAGCTTAGATATTGATGGGGGGACACGAAAGGGCGGAAACACCATATATTTT. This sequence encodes CASSLDIDGGTRKGGNTIYF.

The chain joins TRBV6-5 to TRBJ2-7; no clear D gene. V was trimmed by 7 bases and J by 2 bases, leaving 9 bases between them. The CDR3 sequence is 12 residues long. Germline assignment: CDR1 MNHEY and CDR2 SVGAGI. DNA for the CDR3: TGTGCCAGCACCGTCAGAACCTACGAGCAGTACTTC. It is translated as CASTVRTYEQYF.